This TCR beta chain is from a study of blood T cell repertoires in COVID-19. On the study more broadly: PBMCs, B-cell-depleted T cells, or T cells provided the cDNA or gDNA that made up the material.

The CDR3 runs 14 residues. Deletions cut 6 bases from V and 5 bases from J, with 16 bases between. Germline V gene lookup returns CDR1 MNHEY and CDR2 SVGAGI. Under the authors' procedure: By means of reference gene primer amplification, nucleated cell counts were estimated. TCRdb keeps only in-frame clones here, not all; method: immunoSEQ multiplex PCR. V and J calls and clone size come straight from that table; D and trimming were deduced from the DNA. The table has 45,000 to 70,000 clones, roughly four fifths seen once; the top ten hold around 8.7%. The chain links TRBV6-5 to TRBJ1-1, with D possibly matching TRBD1 (5 bases). The sample was peripheral blood. This receptor was obtained from a woman aged 80 or older with acute or convalescent COVID-19. The CDR3 DNA reads as TGTGCCAGCAGACCCCCTGGACATACGACTGAAGCTTTCTTT. This codes for CASRPPGHTTEAFF.